This record concerns one TCR beta chain sequence. This specimen belongs to a study of T cell responses to AZD1222 COVID-19 vaccine. Generated by immunoSEQ multiplex PCR, the TCRdb table keeps only in-frame clones and is missing some. The sample holds 95,000 to 100,000 clones, roughly 87% seen once. This CDR3 is built from 13 residues. The trim removed 8 bases at V and 3 bases at J, leaving 3 bases unmatched. CDR1 is MDHEN, CDR2 SYDVKM, per germline. This TCR was recovered from an adult in good health. The chain recombines TRBV28 with TRBJ1-4; 7 bases are shared with TRBD1. This specimen consisted of peripheral blood, obtained on day 0 of AZD1222 vaccination. Here the CDR3 DNA reads TGTGCCAGCGCCGGGACAGCTAATGAAAAACTGTTTTTT. This translates into CASAGTANEKLFF.